This TCR beta chain was sequenced in a study of cytomegalovirus exposure and HLA in healthy donors. The PCR contained 60 Vbeta and 13 Jbeta primers. Some clones are missing from TCRdb's copy, which holds only in-frame ones; the method was immunoSEQ multiplex PCR. Here the sample spans about 200,000 clones, under 80% being singletons. The V gene lost 2 bases and the J gene lost 0 bases, with 10 bases spanning the gap. The CDR3 loop spans 15 amino acids. Germline values: CDR1 MNHNS, CDR2 SASEGT. The sequenced material came from PBMCs. The chain carries TRBV6-1 and TRBJ2-5; no firm D call. The receptor was derived from a girl aged 2 to 9 in good health and CMV-seronegative. The CDR3 here is CASSESPRYQETQYF. DNA for the CDR3: TGTGCCAGCAGTGAAAGCCCGCGGTACCAAGAGACCCAGTACTTC.